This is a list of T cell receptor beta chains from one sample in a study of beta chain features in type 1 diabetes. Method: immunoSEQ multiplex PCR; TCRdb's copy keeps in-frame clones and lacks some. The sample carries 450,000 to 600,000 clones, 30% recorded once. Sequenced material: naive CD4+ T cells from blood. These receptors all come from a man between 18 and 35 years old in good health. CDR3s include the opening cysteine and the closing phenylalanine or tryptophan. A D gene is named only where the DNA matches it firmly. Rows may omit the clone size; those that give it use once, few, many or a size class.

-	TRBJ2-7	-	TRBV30	TGTGCCTCTAAGCAGGAAGCCTACGAGCAGTACTTC	CASKQEAYEQYF
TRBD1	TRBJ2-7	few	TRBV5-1	TGCGCCAGCAGCTTGGTGGGGACAGGGAAGTACGAGCAGTACTTC	CASSLVGTGKYEQYF
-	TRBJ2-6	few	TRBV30	TGTGCCTGGGCCCCAGGTCGGTCTGGGGCCAACGTCCTGACTTTC	CAWAPGRSGANVLTF
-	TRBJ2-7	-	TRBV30	TGTGCCTGGAGTGTTCTCGCGGGATATGCCCACGAGCAGTACTTC	CAWSVLAGYAHEQYF
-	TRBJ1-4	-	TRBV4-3	TGCGCCAGCAGCCAAGGTTCAGGGATTAATGAAAAACTGTTTTTT	CASSQGSGINEKLFF
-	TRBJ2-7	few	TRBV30	TGTGCCTGGACCCTAGGGGGGGCGAGCTCCTACGAGCAGTACTTC	CAWTLGGASSYEQYF
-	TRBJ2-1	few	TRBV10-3	TGTGCCATCAGGGGATGGGGGGCAATCGATGAGCAGTTCTTC	CAIRGWGAIDEQFF
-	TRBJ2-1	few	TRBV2	TGTGCCAGCAGTGATATGCGGGCATCCTACAATGAGCAGTTCTTC	CASSDMRASYNEQFF
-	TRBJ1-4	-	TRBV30	TGTGCCTCCCCCCTACCGGGACAAAGGAAACTGTTTTTT	CASPLPGQRKLFF
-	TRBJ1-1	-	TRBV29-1	TGCAGCGTTGAAATATCATGGGACACTGAAGCTTTCTTT	CSVEISWDTEAFF
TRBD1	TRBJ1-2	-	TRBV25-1	TGTGCCAGCAGTGTACAGGGGAACTATGGCTACACCTTC	CASSVQGNYGYTF
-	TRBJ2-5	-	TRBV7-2	TGTGCCAGCAGCTTAGGAGAACAAGAGACCCAGTACTTC	CASSLGEQETQYF
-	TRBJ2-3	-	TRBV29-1	TGCAGCGTCACCCAGGGGCGGGATACGCAGTATTTT	CSVTQGRDTQYF
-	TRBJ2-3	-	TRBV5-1	TGCGCCAGCAGCTTCCTTACAGCGGATACTAGCACAGATACGCAGTATTTT	CASSFLTADTSTDTQYF
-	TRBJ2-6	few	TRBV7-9	TGTGCCAGCAGCCAGCTGGGTGGTGGGGCCAACGTCCTGACTTTC	CASSQLGGGANVLTF
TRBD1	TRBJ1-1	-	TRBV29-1	TGCAGCGTTGTAAGGGACAGGGGGCTACCTGAAGCTTTCTTT	CSVVRDRGLPEAFF
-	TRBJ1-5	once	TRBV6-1	TGTGCCAGCGGCAGCAATCAGCCCCAGCATTTT	CASGSNQPQHF
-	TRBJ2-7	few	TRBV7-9	TGTGCCAGCAGCTTAGCCGCCGGGACCTTCTACGAGCAGTACTTC	CASSLAAGTFYEQYF
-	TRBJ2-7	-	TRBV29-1	TGCAGCGTTGTGGAACCGGGTGGCGAGCAGTACTTC	CSVVEPGGEQYF
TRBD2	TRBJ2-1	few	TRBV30	TGTGCCTGGAGTGTAAGACTAGCGGCCAATGAGCAGTTCTTC	CAWSVRLAANEQFF
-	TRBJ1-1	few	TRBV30	TGTGCCTGGACCGATACCGGGATCCGGACTACTCAAAACGCTGAAGCTTTCTTT	CAWTDTGIRTTQNAEAFF
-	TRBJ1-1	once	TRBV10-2	TGCGCCAGCAGTGAGTCGACGGGAGTGAACACTGAAGCTTTCTTT	CASSESTGVNTEAFF
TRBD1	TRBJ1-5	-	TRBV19	TGTGCCAGTAGTATGGGACAGGCGTTTCAGCCCCAGCATTTT	CASSMGQAFQPQHF
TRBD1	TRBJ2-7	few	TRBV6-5	TGTGCCAGCAGTTACCGGGGACAGGGAACTTACGAGCAGTACTTC	CASSYRGQGTYEQYF
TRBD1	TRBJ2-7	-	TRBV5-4	TGTGCCAGCAGAAACCGGGACAGGGTACACGAGCAGTACTTC	CASRNRDRVHEQYF
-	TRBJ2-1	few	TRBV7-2	TGTGCCAGCAGCTTAGAGATTGCTAGTACACGAGGGGCTGAGCAGTTCTTC	CASSLEIASTRGAEQFF
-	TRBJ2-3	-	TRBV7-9	TGTGCCAGCACCCCCAGGGTCGATACGCAGTATTTT	CASTPRVDTQYF
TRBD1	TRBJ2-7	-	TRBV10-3	TGTGCCATCAGCTGGACAGGGCTCGAGCAGTACTTC	CAISWTGLEQYF
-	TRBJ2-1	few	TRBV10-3	TGTGCCTCGGGAATTGGGGACTCCTACAATGAGCAGTTCTTC	CASGIGDSYNEQFF
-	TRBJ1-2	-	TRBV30	TGTGCCTGGAGTGCCCACCACGGACAGCCCTATGGCTACACCTTC	CAWSAHHGQPYGYTF
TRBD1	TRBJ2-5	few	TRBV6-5	TGTGCCAGCAGTTATCAGGGGGCGAGAGGCGAGACCCAGTACTTC	CASSYQGARGETQYF
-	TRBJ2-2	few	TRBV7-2	TGTGCCAGCAGCCGGGACCGGGCACTAACTGGCACCGGGGAGCTGTTTTTT	CASSRDRALTGTGELFF
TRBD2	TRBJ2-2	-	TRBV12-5	TGTGCTACGCCTTTTGGGACTAGCGTCCACACCGGGGAGCTGTTTTTT	CATPFGTSVHTGELFF
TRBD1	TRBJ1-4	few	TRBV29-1	TGCAGCGTAGGGACAGCAGCAACTAATGAAAAACTGTTTTTT	CSVGTAATNEKLFF
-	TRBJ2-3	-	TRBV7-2	TGTGCCAGCAGCCGCTTCCGGGACAGCACAGATACGCAGTATTTT	CASSRFRDSTDTQYF
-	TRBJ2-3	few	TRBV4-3	TGCGCCAGCAGCCAAGGAGGCAGGGAGGCAGATACGCAGTATTTT	CASSQGGREADTQYF
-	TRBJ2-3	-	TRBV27	TGTGCCAGCGGTACAGGGAGGACAGATACGCAGTATTTT	CASGTGRTDTQYF
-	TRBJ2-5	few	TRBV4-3	TGCGCCAGCAGCCAAGTTCCACCACCTGGGGAGACCCAGTACTTC	CASSQVPPPGETQYF
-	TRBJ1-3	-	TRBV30	TGTGCCTGGACGGACGTCTCTGGAAACACCATATATTTT	CAWTDVSGNTIYF
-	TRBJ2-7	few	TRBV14	TGTGCCAGCAGCCCGGGGTACGAGCAGTACTTC	CASSPGYEQYF
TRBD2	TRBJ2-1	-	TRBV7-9	TGTGCCAGCAGCCGACTAGCGGGAGGGAATGAGCAGTTCTTC	CASSRLAGGNEQFF
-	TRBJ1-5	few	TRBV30	TGTGCCTGGAGCGGGGGGCGGTATCAGCCCCAGCATTTT	CAWSGGRYQPQHF
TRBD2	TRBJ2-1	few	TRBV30	TGTGCCTGGAAGTCGGGTGCGGGAGGCTCCTACAATGAGCAGTTCTTC	CAWKSGAGGSYNEQFF
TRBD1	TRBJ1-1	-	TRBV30	TGTGCCTGGAGTCCGGACAGGAACGCTGAAGCTTTCTTT	CAWSPDRNAEAFF
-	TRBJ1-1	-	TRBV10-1	TGCGCCAGCAGTGAGTCGACGGGATGGGGAGCTTTCTTT	CASSESTGWGAFF
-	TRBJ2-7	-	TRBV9	TGTGCCAGCAGCTCTTCCCCGGGAAAGGAGCAGTACTTC	CASSSSPGKEQYF
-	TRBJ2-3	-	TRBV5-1	TGCGCCAGCAGCTTGGTTGAGGGCAAGGGCACAGATACGCAGTATTTT	CASSLVEGKGTDTQYF
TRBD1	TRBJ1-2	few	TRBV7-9	TGTGCCAGCAGCCCGGGACAGGGTACCTATGGCTACACCTTC	CASSPGQGTYGYTF
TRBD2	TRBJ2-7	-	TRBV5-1	TGCGCCAGCAGCTCCGGGACTAGCGGCTACGAGCAGTACTTC	CASSSGTSGYEQYF
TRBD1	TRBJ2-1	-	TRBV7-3	TGTGCCAGCAGCTTAACGTTGGACAGGGCCAATGAGCAGTTCTTC	CASSLTLDRANEQFF
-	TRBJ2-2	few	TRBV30	TGTGCCTGGAGTTCCCACAACACCGGGGAGCTGTTTTTT	CAWSSHNTGELFF
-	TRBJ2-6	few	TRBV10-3	TGCGGGCTCTCTGGGGCCAACGTCCTGACTTTC	CGLSGANVLTF